This T cell receptor beta chain was recovered during a study of molecular identifiers for immune sequencing clone quantification. Each CDR3 protein is one row after TCRdb ran MiXCR on the PCR reads. The table lists about 640,000 distinct CDR3 sequences, 15% to 20% of them singletons. CDR3 length: 12 residues. With 7 bases removed from V and 3 bases from J, the gap between germline ends came to 10 bases. Germline-derived CDR1 and CDR2 are KGHSH and LQKENI. This receptor was obtained from a human donor in good health. Some libraries in this study had Jurkat cell RNA spiked in. The sequenced material came from naive CD8+ T cells from blood, with Jurkat cell RNA spiked in. Subset here: FACS-sorted CD8+CD4-CCR7+CD45RA+ naive T cells. The V call is TRBV18, the J call TRBJ2-7, with D possibly being TRBD2 (5 bases). The CDR3 DNA sequence: TGTGCCAGCTTATACGAGGGCTACGAGCAGTACTTC. Residues: CASLYEGYEQYF.